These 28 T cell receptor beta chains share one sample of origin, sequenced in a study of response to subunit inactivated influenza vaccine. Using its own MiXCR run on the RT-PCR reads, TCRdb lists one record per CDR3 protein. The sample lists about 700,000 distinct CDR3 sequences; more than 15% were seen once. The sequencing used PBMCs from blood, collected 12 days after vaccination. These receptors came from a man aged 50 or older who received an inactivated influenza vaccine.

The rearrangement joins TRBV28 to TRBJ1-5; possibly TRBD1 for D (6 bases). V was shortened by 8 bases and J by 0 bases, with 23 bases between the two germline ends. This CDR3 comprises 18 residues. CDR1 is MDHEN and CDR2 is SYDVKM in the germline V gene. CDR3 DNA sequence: TGTGCCAGCGAATCGCGGGACATCGTAAGATATAGCAATCAGCCCCAGCATTTT. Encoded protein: CASESRDIVRYSNQPQHF.

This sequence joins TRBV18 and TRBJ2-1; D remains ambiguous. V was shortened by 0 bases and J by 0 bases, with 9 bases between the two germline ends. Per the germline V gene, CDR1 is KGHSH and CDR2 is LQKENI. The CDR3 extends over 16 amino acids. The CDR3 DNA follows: TGTGCCAGCTCACCACCGTCCGGCAGCTCCTACAATGAGCAGTTCTTC. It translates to CASSPPSGSSYNEQFF.

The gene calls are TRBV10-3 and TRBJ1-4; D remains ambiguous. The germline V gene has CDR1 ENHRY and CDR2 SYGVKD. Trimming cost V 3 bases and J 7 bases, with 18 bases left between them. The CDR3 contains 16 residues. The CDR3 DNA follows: TGTGCCATCAGTGATCCACTAAAAGTGGGGTCTGAAAAACTGTTTTTT. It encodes CAISDPLKVGSEKLFF.

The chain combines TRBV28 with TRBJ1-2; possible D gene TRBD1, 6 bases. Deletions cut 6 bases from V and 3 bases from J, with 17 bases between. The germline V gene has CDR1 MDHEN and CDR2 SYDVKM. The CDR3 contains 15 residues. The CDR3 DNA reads TGTGCCAGCAGCTCCCCGGGGGGCCTGTACTATGGCTACACCTTC. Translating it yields CASSSPGGLYYGYTF.

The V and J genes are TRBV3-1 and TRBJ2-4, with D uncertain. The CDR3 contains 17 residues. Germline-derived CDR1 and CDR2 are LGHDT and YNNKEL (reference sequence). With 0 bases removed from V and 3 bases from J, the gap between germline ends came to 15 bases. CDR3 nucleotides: TGTGCCAGCAGCCAAGATGGAACACCGACGGACAAAAACATTCAGTACTTC. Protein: CASSQDGTPTDKNIQYF.

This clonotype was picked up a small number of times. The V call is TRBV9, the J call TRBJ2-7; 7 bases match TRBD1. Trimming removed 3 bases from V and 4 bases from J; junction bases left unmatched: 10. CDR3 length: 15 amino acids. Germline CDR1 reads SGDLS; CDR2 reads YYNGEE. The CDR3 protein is CASSETGIGSYEQYF. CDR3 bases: TGTGCCAGCAGCGAGACAGGGATCGGATCATACGAGCAGTACTTC.

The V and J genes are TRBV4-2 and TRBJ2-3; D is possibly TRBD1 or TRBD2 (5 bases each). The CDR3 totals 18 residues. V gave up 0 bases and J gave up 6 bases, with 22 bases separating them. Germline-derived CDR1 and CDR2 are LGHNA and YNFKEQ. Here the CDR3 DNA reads TGTGCCAGCAGCCAAGATCAGCTAGTGGGGACCAGTGTGGATACGCAGTATTTT. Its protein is CASSQDQLVGTSVDTQYF.

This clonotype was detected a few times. CDR3 residues: CASSPGGVKDTQYF. Written as DNA, the CDR3 is TGCGCCAGCAGCCCGGGGGGGGTTAAAGATACGCAGTATTTT. The chain joins TRBV5-1 to TRBJ2-3; 8 bases line up with TRBD2. Germline V gives CDR1 SGHRS, CDR2 YFSETQ. J gave up 5 bases and V 4 bases, and 6 bases lay outside the gene matches. This CDR3 is 14 amino acids long.

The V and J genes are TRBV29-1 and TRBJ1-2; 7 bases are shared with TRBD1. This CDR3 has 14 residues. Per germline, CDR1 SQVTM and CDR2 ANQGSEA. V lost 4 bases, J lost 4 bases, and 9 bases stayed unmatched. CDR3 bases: TGCAGCGTTGTATCAGGGGGGGGTACCTATGGCTACACCTTC. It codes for CSVVSGGGTYGYTF.

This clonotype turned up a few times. This chain's CDR3 is CASSRVPQDPGHGYTF. CDR3 bases: TGCGCCAGCAGCAGAGTCCCCCAGGATCCCGGTCATGGCTACACCTTC. The rearrangement links TRBV5-1 to TRBJ1-2, with D hard to call. In germline, CDR1 is SGHRS, CDR2 YFSETQ. The length of the CDR3 is 16 residues. Trimming pared 4 bases from V and 6 bases from J, leaving 22 bases between.

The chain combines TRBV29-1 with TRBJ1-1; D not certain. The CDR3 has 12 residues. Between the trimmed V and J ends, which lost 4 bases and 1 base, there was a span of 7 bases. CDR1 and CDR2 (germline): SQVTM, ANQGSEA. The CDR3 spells CSVVQTNTEAFF. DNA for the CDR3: TGCAGCGTTGTACAGACGAACACTGAAGCTTTCTTT.

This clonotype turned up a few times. The CDR3 DNA reads TGTGCCAGCAGGCCCGGGACAGGGGCCGGGGAGCTGTTTTTT. Amino acids: CASRPGTGAGELFF. The V gene is TRBV7-2, the J gene TRBJ2-2; 10 nucleotides line up with TRBD1. This CDR3 is 14 amino acids long. Trimming at V came to 6 bases and at J to 6 bases, leaving 4 bases not matched to a gene. Germline V gives CDR1 SGHTA, CDR2 FQGNSA. The variable domain in full, with the rest retrieved from reference TRBV7-2 and TRBJ2-2, is GAGVSQSPSNKVTEKGKDVELRCDPISGHTALYWYRQSLGQGLEFLIYFQGNSAPDKSGLPSDRFSAERTGGSVSTLTIQRTQQEDSAVYLCASRPGTGAGELFFGEGSRLTVL.

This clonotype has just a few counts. As DNA, the CDR3 is TGTGCCAGCAGCCCTACCCGGAGGGCAGCCCAGTACTTC. Residues: CASSPTRRAAQYF. The chain employs TRBV11-2 and TRBJ2-5, with a tentative D call TRBD2 (6 bases). Germline CDR1 reads SGHAT; CDR2 reads FQNNGV. CDR3 length: 13 residues. The V end was cut by 5 bases, the J end by 9 bases, with 16 bases between.

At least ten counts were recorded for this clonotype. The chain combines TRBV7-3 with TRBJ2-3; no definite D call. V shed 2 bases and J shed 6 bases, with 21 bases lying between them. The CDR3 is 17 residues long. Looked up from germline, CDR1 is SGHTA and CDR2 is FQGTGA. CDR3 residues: CASSLDGGPPGMDTQYF. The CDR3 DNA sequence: TGTGCCAGCAGCTTAGACGGCGGTCCCCCTGGGATGGATACGCAGTATTTT.

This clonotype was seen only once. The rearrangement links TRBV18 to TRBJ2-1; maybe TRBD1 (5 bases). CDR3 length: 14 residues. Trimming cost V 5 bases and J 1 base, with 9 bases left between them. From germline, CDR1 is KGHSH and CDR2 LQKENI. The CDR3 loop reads CASSDSFSYNEQFF. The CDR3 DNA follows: TGTGCCAGCTCAGACAGCTTTTCCTACAATGAGCAGTTCTTC.

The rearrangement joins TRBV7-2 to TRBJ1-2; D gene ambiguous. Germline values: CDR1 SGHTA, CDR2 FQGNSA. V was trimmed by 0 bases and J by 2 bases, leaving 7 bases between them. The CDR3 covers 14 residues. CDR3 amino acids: CASSLAVWNYGYTF. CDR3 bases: TGTGCCAGCAGCTTAGCCGTCTGGAACTATGGCTACACCTTC.

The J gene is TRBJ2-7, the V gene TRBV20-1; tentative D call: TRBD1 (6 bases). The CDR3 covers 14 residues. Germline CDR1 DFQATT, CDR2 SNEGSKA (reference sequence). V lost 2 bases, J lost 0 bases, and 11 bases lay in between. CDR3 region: CSARNRAISYEQYF. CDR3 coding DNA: TGCAGTGCTAGAAACAGGGCCATCTCCTACGAGCAGTACTTC.

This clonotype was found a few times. This CDR3 reads CASSEIRSGNHEQYF. The DNA for the CDR3 is TGTGCCAGCAGCGAGATCAGATCAGGGAACCACGAGCAGTACTTC. The gene calls are TRBV7-2 and TRBJ2-7; possibly TRBD1 for D (5 bases). The ends were cut back, 5 bases at V and 5 bases at J, with 19 bases in the middle. CDR3 length: 15 residues. Germline loops: CDR1 SGHTA, CDR2 FQGNSA. The full variable domain, completed using reference TRBV7-2 and TRBJ2-7, is GAGVSQSPSNKVTEKGKDVELRCDPISGHTALYWYRQSLGQGLEFLIYFQGNSAPDKSGLPSDRFSAERTGGSVSTLTIQRTQQEDSAVYLCASSEIRSGNHEQYFGPGTRLTVT.

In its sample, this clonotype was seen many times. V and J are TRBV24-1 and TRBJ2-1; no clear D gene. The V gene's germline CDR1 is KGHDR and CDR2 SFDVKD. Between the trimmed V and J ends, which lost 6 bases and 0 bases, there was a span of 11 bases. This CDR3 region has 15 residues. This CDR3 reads CATSHTASSYNEQFF. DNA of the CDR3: TGTGCCACCAGTCATACAGCGAGCTCCTACAATGAGCAGTTCTTC.

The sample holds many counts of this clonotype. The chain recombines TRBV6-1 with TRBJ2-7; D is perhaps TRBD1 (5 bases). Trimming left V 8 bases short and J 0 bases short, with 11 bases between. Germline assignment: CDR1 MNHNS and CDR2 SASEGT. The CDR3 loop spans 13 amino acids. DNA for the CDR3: TGTGCCAGCTCTCCGGACATCTCCTACGAGCAGTACTTC. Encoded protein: CASSPDISYEQYF.

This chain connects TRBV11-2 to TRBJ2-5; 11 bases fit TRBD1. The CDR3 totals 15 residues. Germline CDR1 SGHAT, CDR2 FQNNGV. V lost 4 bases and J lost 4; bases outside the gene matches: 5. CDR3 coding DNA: TGTGCCAGCAGCTGGCCCGGGACAGGGGGAGAGACCCAGTACTTC. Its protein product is CASSWPGTGGETQYF.

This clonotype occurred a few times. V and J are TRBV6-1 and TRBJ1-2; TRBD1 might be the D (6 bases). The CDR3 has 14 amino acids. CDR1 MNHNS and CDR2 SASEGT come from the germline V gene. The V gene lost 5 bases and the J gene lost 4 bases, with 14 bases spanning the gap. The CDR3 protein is CASSRGLPSYGYTF. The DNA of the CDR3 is TGTGCCAGCAGTCGGGGGCTTCCGAGCTATGGCTACACCTTC.

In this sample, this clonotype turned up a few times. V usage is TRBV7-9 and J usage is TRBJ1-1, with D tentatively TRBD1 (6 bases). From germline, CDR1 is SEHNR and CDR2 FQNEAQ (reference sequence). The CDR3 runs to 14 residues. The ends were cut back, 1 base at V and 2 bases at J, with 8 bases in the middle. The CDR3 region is CASSLVGANTEAFF. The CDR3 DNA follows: TGTGCCAGCAGCTTAGTGGGGGCTAACACTGAAGCTTTCTTT. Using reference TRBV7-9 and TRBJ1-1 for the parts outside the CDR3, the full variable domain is DTGVSQNPRHKITKRGQNVTFRCDPISEHNRLYWYRQTLGQGPEFLTYFQNEAQLEKSRLLSDRFSAERPKGSFSTLEIQRTEQGDSAMYLCASSLVGANTEAFFGQGTRLTVV.

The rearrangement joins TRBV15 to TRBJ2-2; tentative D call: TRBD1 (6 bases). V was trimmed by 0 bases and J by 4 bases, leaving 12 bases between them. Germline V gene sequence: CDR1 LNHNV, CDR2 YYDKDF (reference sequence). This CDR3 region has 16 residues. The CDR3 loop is CATSRDLQGLTGELFF. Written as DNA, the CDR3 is TGTGCCACCAGCAGAGATCTCCAGGGGCTCACCGGGGAGCTGTTTTTT.

The CDR3 protein is CASSLTLRGAETQYF. CDR3 nucleotide sequence: TGTGCCAGCAGCCTCACCCTCAGGGGGGCTGAGACCCAGTACTTC. The rearrangement uses TRBV7-9 and TRBJ2-5; a possible D gene is TRBD1 (7 bases). Looked up from germline, CDR1 is SEHNR and CDR2 is FQNEAQ (reference sequence). CDR3 length: 15 amino acids. V lost 5 bases and J 5 bases, leaving 18 bases between the germline ends.

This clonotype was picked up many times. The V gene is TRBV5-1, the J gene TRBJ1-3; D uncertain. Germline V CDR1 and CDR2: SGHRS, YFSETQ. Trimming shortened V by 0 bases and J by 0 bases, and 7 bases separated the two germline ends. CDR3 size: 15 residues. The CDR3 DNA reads TGCGCCAGCAGCTTGGTACCCATCTCTGGAAACACCATATATTTT. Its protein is CASSLVPISGNTIYF.

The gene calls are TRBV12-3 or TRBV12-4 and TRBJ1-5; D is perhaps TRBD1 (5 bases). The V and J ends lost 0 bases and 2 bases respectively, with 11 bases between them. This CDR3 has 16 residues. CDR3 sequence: CASSLASQGGNQPQHF. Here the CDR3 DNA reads TGTGCCAGCAGTTTAGCGTCACAAGGGGGCAATCAGCCCCAGCATTTT.

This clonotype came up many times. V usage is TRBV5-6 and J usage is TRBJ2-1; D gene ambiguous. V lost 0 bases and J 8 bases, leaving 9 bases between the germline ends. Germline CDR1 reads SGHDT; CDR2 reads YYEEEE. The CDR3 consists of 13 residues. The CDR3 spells CASSLGGRYEQFF. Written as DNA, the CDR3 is TGTGCCAGCAGCTTGGGCGGCAGGTATGAGCAGTTCTTC.